This T cell receptor beta chain came from a study of T-cell memory formation after mild COVID-19. General observations from the study: Clones contracting day 15 to 85 were balanced CD4/CD8; later expanders leaned CD4+. Mainly CM and EM harbored the contracting CD4+ clones; mainly EMRA harbored the CD8+ ones.

In this sample, this clonotype turned up a few times. Its antigen remains unidentified. The germline CDR1 and CDR2 sequences are MGHDK and SYGVNS. The CDR3 covers 15 residues. With V trimmed by 6 bases and J by 10 bases, 9 bases remained unmatched. 5'RACE with constant-segment primers yielded barcoded, UMI-tagged TCR alpha and TCR beta cDNA libraries. MiXCR, applied by TCRdb to the 5' RACE reads, yields one record per CDR3 protein. The sample shows roughly 450,000 distinct CDR3 sequences, roughly 20% of them seen only once. Sequenced material: PBMCs or a T cell subset sorted from them (not recorded which). The chain recombines TRBV25-1 with TRBJ1-6; 10 nucleotides match TRBD1. This TCR derives from an adult woman who had mild COVID-19 (a few samples of this study predate the infection). Cell type and time point are not known. The CDR3 sequence is CASRGTGDLGSPLHF. CDR3 nucleotides: TGTGCCAGCAGGGGGACAGGGGATTTAGGGTCACCCCTCCACTTT. Full variable domain (outside the CDR3, taken from reference TRBV25-1 and TRBJ1-6): EADIYQTPRYLVIGTGKKITLECSQTMGHDKMYWYQQDPGMELHLIHYSYGVNSTEKGDLSSESTVSRIRTEHFPLTLESARPSHTSQYLCASRGTGDLGSPLHFGNGTRLTVT.